The entry below gives a single TCR delta chain sequence along with its context. This clone is considered hyperexpanded (1% or more). What this receptor recognizes is not known. The record has no base qualities; no much larger clone is one base away. This sample includes further DNA sequences coding for the same CDR3. The CDR3 contains 19 residues, cysteine and phenylalanine counted. Of all the DNA, just the CDR3 is kept, 57 bases in frame from base 1. The germline V gene provides CDR1 TSWWSYY and CDR2 QGS. V is trimmed back by 3 bases and J by 3 bases, and the junction contains 17 bases that no gene match accounts for. The library was obtained by RT-PCR. Sequenced on an Illumina MiSeq. TCRdb reprocessed the public reads with the caller CATT; rows with the same DNA were merged afterwards. A total of about 220 delta-chain clones appear in this sample, 9.5% to 13% of them only once. Around two fifths of the sample is in the top ten clones.

This specimen belongs to a study of gammadelta T cells in human blood (TCRdb year 2020). Broader findings and caveats from the paper: The study reported that microbial exposure appeared to drive polyclonal expansion of innate gamma-delta T cells immediately after birth.

The sequenced sample consisted of non-Vgamma9Vdelta2 gamma-delta T cells from cord blood. The sequence is built from TRDV1 and TRDJ4, and TRDD3 aligns with 12 junction nucleotides. This TCR was recovered from a newborn. CDR3 protein: CALGDPSLPVLGDTRPLIF. The nucleotide sequence is given as TGTGCTCTTGGGGACCCTTCCTTACCCGTACTGGGGGATACCCGACCCCTGATCTTT.